This TCR beta chain was observed in a study of cytotoxic CD8 clonotypes in ibrutinib-treated CLL. Study context: Patient counts were 11 relapsed/refractory, 15 treatment-naive and around 18 IGHV unmutated. General study results and limits: Baseline clonality exceeded age-matched healthy donors and tracked circulating CD8+ T-cell counts. Public clonotypes showed up rarely, and on treatment they shrank or held steady.

The CDR3 runs to 10 residues. Per germline, CDR1 GTSNPN and CDR2 SVGIG (reference sequence). Trimming shortened V by 1 base and J by 10 bases, and 4 bases separated the two germline ends. On this clone: The target antigen is unknown.

The method was immunoSEQ multiplex PCR; TCRdb's version includes in-frame clones alone and lacks a portion of them. The data hold 45,000 to 55,000 clones, with approximately 53% observed a single time. This clonotype was sampled from a human donor with chronic lymphocytic leukemia. The rearrangement uses TRBV30 and TRBJ1-4; D uncertain. Sequencing was performed on PBMCs, taken after 12 months of ibrutinib treatment. For the CDR3, the DNA is TGTGCCTGGAGTGCTGGAAAACTGTTTTTT. Amino acids: CAWSAGKLFF.